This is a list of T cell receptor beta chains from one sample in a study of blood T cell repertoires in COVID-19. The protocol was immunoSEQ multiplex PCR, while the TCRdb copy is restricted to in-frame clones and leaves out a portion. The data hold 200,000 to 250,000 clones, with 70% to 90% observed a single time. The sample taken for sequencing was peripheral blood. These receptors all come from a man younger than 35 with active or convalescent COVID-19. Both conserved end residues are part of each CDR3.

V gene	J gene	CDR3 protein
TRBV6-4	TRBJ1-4	CASPLPGTSATNEKLFF
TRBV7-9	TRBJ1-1	CASSLATSWNMNTEAFF
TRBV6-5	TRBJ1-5	CASSYSSRGSNQPQHF
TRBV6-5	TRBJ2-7	CASSYTRSYEQYF
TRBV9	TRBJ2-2	CASSVHGTANTGELFF
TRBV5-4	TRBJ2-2	CASRRDREPGELFF
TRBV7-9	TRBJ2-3	CASSSGLAGTSTDTQYF
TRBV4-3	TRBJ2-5	CASSQDWSGVGETQYF
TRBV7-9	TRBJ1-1	CATLQGWGTEAFF
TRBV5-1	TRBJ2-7	CASSLIPGTGDGEQYF
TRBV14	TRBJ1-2	CASSQDRVFGYTF
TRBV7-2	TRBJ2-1	CASSSFRGGPKEQFF
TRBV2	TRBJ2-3	CASSEDRSDTQYF
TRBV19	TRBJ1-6	CASSIGTGGLLLLHF
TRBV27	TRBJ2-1	CASSLRINSGGTYNEQFF
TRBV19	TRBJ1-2	CASNVQGGYGYTF
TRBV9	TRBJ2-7	CASSSGLVGYEQYF
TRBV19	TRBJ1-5	CASSVLPGPQHF
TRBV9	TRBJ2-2	CASSSSDRHTGELFF
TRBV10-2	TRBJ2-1	CASGTQGNEQFF
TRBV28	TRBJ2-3	CASATQGQSTDTQYF
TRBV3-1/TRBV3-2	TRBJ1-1	CASSQGASGRGEAFF
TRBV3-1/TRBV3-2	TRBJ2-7	CASSLTSREQYF
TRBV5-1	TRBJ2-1	CASRNAGTSGVRIQNEQFF
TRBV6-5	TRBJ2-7	CASRVPEGSYEQYF
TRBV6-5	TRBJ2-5	CASSPGEKETQYF
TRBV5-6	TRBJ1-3	CASSLGQGFFGNTIYF
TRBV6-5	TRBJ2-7	CASSSPVSSYEQYF
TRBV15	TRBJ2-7	CATSRVKLAGAEQYF
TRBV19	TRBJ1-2	CASSIAREDGYTF
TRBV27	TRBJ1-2	CASSLGGHDGYTF
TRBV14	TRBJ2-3	CASSQVTPRSRLAGTQPTDTQYF
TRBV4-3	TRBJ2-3	CASSQSSGFQSASTDTQYF